This T cell receptor (beta chain) was profiled in a study of T-cell memory formation after mild COVID-19. Study information: Across donors, TCR clusters were largely donor specific. Study observations and caveats: Memory from before infection featured some responding clones, which suggests cross-reactive memory joined. Contracting clones from day 15 to 85 had balanced CD4/CD8; later expanders favoured CD4+.

Researchers used 5'RACE with constant-segment primers to make TCR alpha and TCR beta cDNA libraries that carry sample barcodes and UMIs. In TCRdb, the 5' RACE reads were re-called with MiXCR into one record per CDR3 protein. The data show 470,000 or so distinct CDR3 sequences, 15% to 20% seen once. About this clonotype itself: Antigen: not known.

Germline CDR1 reads SEHNR; CDR2 reads FQNEAQ (reference sequence). Trimming cost V 1 base and J 9 bases, with 7 bases left between them. This CDR3 is 12 amino acids long. This TCR was sampled from an adult woman who had mild COVID-19 (a few samples of this study predate the infection). Cell type and time point are not known. Sequenced: PBMCs or a T cell subset sorted from them (not recorded which). The genes are TRBV7-9 and TRBJ2-1; unclear D gene. The chain's CDR3 is CASSLGTAEQFF. The CDR3 coding sequence is TGTGCCAGCAGCTTAGGGACGGCTGAGCAGTTCTTC.